Listed here is a single TCR beta chain. This specimen belongs to a study of long-term antiretroviral therapy in people with HIV. Sequencing used immunoSEQ v3.0 at survey level. Repertoires were generated with immunoSEQ multiplex PCR, while TCRdb's copy carries only in-frame clones and drops some. The repertoire holds about 24,000 clones, with roughly 87% as singletons. The V end was cut by 5 bases, the J end by 3 bases, with 7 bases between. CDR3 length equals 11 residues. Germline CDR1 and CDR2: SQVTM and ANQGSEA. The sequence was collected from a man aged 50 or older with HIV. The V call is TRBV29-1, the J call TRBJ1-1, with D maybe TRBD1 (5 bases). Material: unsorted PBMCs, obtained 1.8 years before starting antiretroviral therapy. The CDR3: CSVRGYTEAFF. CDR3 coding DNA: TGCAGCGTTCGGGGGTACACTGAAGCTTTCTTT.